A single T cell receptor beta chain is shown here with its context. Its antigen is unknown. The germline CDR1 and CDR2 sequences are SGHTA and FQGNSA. This CDR3 is 13 amino acids long. Trimming took 4 bases from V and 3 from J, leaving 7 bases between them. This sample was included in a study of T cell repertoires and HLA-DP antigens. Overall study: In vitro CD4+ alloreactivity was against HeLa-presented HLA-DP. The donors, ranging 18-to-29 to 60-to-69 years, included a couple of males and one female.

Data came from immunoSEQ multiplex PCR; TCRdb stores just in-frame clones and leaves some out. The sample shows fewer than 75,000 clones, around 80% of them seen only once. The V gene is TRBV7-2, the J gene TRBJ1-3; D gene ambiguous. The origin of this receptor is a man aged 60 to 75 in good health and CMV-seronegative. Sequenced input: CD4+ T cells from PBMCs. In DNA form, the CDR3 reads TGTGCCAGCAGCTCCACAATTGGAAACACCATATATTTT. Protein product: CASSSTIGNTIYF.